This TCR beta chain emerged from a study of response to subunit inactivated influenza vaccine. The study's findings and limits: Each seasonal influenza vaccination, the authors suggested, recruits few new T cells.

TCRdb independently ran MiXCR on the RT-PCR reads; one entry per CDR3 protein. The table has hundreds of thousands of distinct CDR3 sequences, around 15% seen once. This clonotype was seen a few times. No antigen is known for it. This TCR was sampled from a man aged 45-65 years who received an inactivated influenza vaccine. The sample consisted of PBMCs from blood, taken 14 days before vaccination.

Here the CDR3 reads CASSLRWTALFNYGYTF. The CDR3 DNA sequence: TGTGCCAGCAGTTTACGCTGGACAGCGCTTTTTAACTATGGCTACACCTTC. The V and J genes are TRBV12-3 or TRBV12-4 and TRBJ1-2, with D tentatively TRBD1 (6 bases). This CDR3 is 17 amino acids long. The V and J ends lost 2 bases and 1 base respectively, with 17 bases between them.